What follows are 18 T cell receptor beta chains derived from one specimen sequenced in a study of T cells in localized non-small cell lung cancer. Libraries were prepared by immunoSEQ multiplex PCR; TCRdb keeps only in-frame clonotypes and omits some of them. The repertoire holds 15,000 to 19,000 clones, with more than 75% as singletons. The sample in question was peripheral blood mononuclear cells, obtained before any cancer treatment. The origin of the receptors is an older male donor with stage II lung adenocarcinoma.

The chain employs TRBV6-1 and TRBJ2-7; TRBD1 is a possible D gene (5 bases). Per the germline V gene, CDR1 is MNHNS and CDR2 is SASEGT. Trimming stripped 3 bases from V and 3 bases from J, with 12 bases between. This CDR3 comprises 14 residues. The CDR3 loop is CASSEGQAYYEQYF. The DNA of the CDR3 is TGTGCCAGCAGTGAGGGGCAGGCGTACTACGAGCAGTACTTC.

V usage is TRBV9 and J usage is TRBJ2-5; tentative D call: TRBD2 (5 bases). Per the germline V gene, CDR1 is SGDLS and CDR2 is YYNGEE. The V end lost 3 bases, the J end lost 2 bases, and 11 bases lay between the germline ends. The CDR3 totals 14 residues. CDR3 amino acids: CASSAPGIQETQYF. The CDR3 DNA reads as TGTGCCAGCAGCGCACCGGGAATTCAAGAGACCCAGTACTTC.

The J gene is TRBJ2-1, the V gene TRBV5-1, with D maybe TRBD1 (7 bases). Trimming removed 4 bases at V and 4 bases at J, with 12 bases between. From germline, CDR1 is SGHRS and CDR2 YFSETQ. CDR3 size: 14 residues. CDR3 amino acids: CASSAGQNYNEQFF. CDR3 in DNA: TGCGCCAGCAGCGCGGGACAGAATTACAATGAGCAGTTCTTC.

The chain combines TRBV5-1 with TRBJ1-1; D remains ambiguous. Germline assignment: CDR1 SGHRS and CDR2 YFSETQ. V lost 3 bases and J 5 bases, leaving 14 bases between the germline ends. CDR3 size: 14 residues. CDR3 residues: CASSSTSTGTEAFF. The CDR3 region has the DNA TGCGCCAGCAGCTCAACTTCGACGGGAACTGAAGCTTTCTTT.

This clone came up once. J is TRBJ1-2 and V is TRBV6-5; TRBD1 is a possible D gene (6 bases). Trimming took off 5 bases at V and 2 bases at J, with 15 bases between the two ends. Germline V lookup: CDR1 MNHEY, CDR2 SVGAGI. The CDR3 length is 15 residues. The CDR3 sequence: CASSRSIDRNYGYTF. CDR3 in DNA: TGTGCCAGCAGTCGCTCCATAGACAGGAACTATGGCTACACCTTC.

The chain carries TRBV5-4 and TRBJ1-1; a weak D match, TRBD1 (5 bases). There are 12 residues in the CDR3. In germline, CDR1 is SGHNT, CDR2 YYREEE (reference sequence). Trimming shortened V by 4 bases and J by 8 bases, and 12 bases separated the two germline ends. In nucleotides, the CDR3 is TGTGCCAGCAGCGGGAGGGGCCAAGAAGCTTTCTTT. Translating it yields CASSGRGQEAFF.

The chain employs TRBV5-1 and TRBJ2-5; 7 bases line up with TRBD2. The CDR3 sequence is 18 residues long. With V trimmed by 5 bases and J by 4 bases, 20 bases remained unmatched. Germline CDR1 reads SGHRS; CDR2 reads YFSETQ. The CDR3: CASSVGAAGATRGETQYF. In DNA, the CDR3 is TGCGCCAGCAGTGTCGGGGCGGCGGGAGCCACCCGGGGAGAGACCCAGTACTTC.

This clone was picked up one time. The chain is built from TRBV7-3 and TRBJ2-2; 11 bases align to TRBD2. Losses at the gene ends were 6 bases for V and 5 bases for J; bases not matched to a gene: 14. There are 18 residues in the CDR3. CDR1 and CDR2 (germline): SGHTA, FQGTGA. CDR3 protein: CASSSHAGLAGGTGELFF. CDR3 in DNA: TGTGCCAGCAGTTCCCATGCGGGGCTAGCGGGAGGTACCGGGGAGCTGTTTTTT.

The chain has TRBV28 and TRBJ1-1; D not resolved. Between the trimmed V and J ends, which lost 6 bases and 6 bases, there was a span of 8 bases. The CDR3 sequence is 11 residues long. CDR1 is MDHEN and CDR2 is SYDVKM in the germline V gene. The CDR3 DNA sequence: TGTGCCAGCAGAGGCAGGCCTGAAGCTTTCTTT. Translation gives CASRGRPEAFF.

V usage is TRBV23-1 and J usage is TRBJ1-5, with a possible D match to TRBD1 (6 bases). TRBV23-1 qualifies as an ORF whose function is uncertain. Between the trimmed V and J ends, which lost 6 bases and 1 base, there was a span of 22 bases. This CDR3 region has 18 residues. The CDR3 reads CASRTHGGPRGSNQPQHF. The CDR3 coding sequence is TGCGCCAGCAGGACCCACGGGGGCCCGCGGGGGAGCAATCAGCCCCAGCATTTT.

In its sample, this clone ranks as medium-sized (0.01 to 0.1%). The chain recombines TRBV7-8 with TRBJ1-2, with D tentatively TRBD1 (6 bases). This CDR3 is 13 amino acids long. Per germline, CDR1 SGHVS and CDR2 FQNEAQ. Deletions cut 5 bases from V and 8 bases from J, with 15 bases between. CDR3 sequence (DNA): TGTGCCAGCAGCCCATACAGGGTAGAGGGCTACACCTTC. Translation: CASSPYRVEGYTF.

V usage is TRBV11-3 and J usage is TRBJ1-4; D unresolved. Germline V lookup: CDR1 SGHNT, CDR2 YENEEA. This CDR3 spans 16 amino acids. V dropped 5 bases and J dropped 4 bases, with 17 bases sitting between them. The CDR3 coding sequence is TGTGCCAGCAGCCAGAGGAATGCTGGGGTTAATGAAAAACTGTTTTTT. Its protein is CASSQRNAGVNEKLFF.

The chain employs TRBV11-2 and TRBJ1-1; 7 bases align to TRBD1. The ends lost 2 bases at V and 4 bases at J; junction bases unmatched: 4. This CDR3 is 14 amino acids long. From germline, CDR1 is SGHAT and CDR2 FQNNGV. The CDR3 DNA reads TGTGCCAGCAGCTTAAAGGCAGGGGGCACTGAAGCTTTCTTT. Translating gives CASSLKAGGTEAFF.

This clone was counted between two and nine times. This chain connects TRBV7-6 to TRBJ1-4; 10 bases map to TRBD1. The CDR3 runs to 14 residues. V dropped 1 base and J dropped 8; count of bases not matched to a gene: 1. Germline loops: CDR1 SGHVS, CDR2 FNYEAQ. The DNA for the CDR3 is TGTGCCAGCAGCTTAGGGACAGGGGGAGAAAAACTGTTTTTT. Residues: CASSLGTGGEKLFF.

The chain carries TRBV19 and TRBJ1-4, with D perhaps matching TRBD1 (6 bases). V dropped 7 bases and J dropped 5 bases, with 17 bases sitting between them. From germline, CDR1 is LNHDA and CDR2 SQIVND (reference sequence). This CDR3 has 15 residues. DNA of the CDR3: TGTGCCAGTACCCCGCAGGGGAATGGGAATGAAAAACTGTTTTTT. Translation: CASTPQGNGNEKLFF.

This rearrangement joins TRBV4-3 to TRBJ1-2, with 7 bases fitting TRBD1. The CDR3 is 16 residues long. Germline V gene data show CDR1 as LGHNA and CDR2 as YSLEER. After removal of 1 base from V and 3 bases from J, the junction contained 8 bases not matched to a gene. CDR3 in DNA: TGCGCCAGCAGCCAAGGAAGTAGGCAGGGGGACTATGGCTACACCTTC. Translated, it gives CASSQGSRQGDYGYTF.

The V gene is TRBV28, the J gene TRBJ2-1, with TRBD2 matching 13 bases. The germline CDR1 and CDR2 sequences are MDHEN and SYDVKM. Trimming removed 4 bases from V and 1 base from J; junction bases left unmatched: 10. CDR3 length equals 19 residues. The CDR3 protein is CASSSPRTSGRGSYNEQFF. The DNA of the CDR3 is TGTGCCAGCAGTTCACCTCGAACTAGCGGGAGGGGGTCCTACAATGAGCAGTTCTTC.

V gene TRBV11-3 combines with J gene TRBJ2-3; D is possibly TRBD2 (6 bases). V was shortened by 1 base and J by 2 bases, with 16 bases between the two germline ends. The germline V gene has CDR1 SGHNT and CDR2 YENEEA. This CDR3 is built from 17 residues. DNA of the CDR3: TGTGCCAGCAGCTTAGGTTTGGGGACTGCAAACACAGATACGCAGTATTTT. This gives the protein CASSLGLGTANTDTQYF.